The 19 T cell receptor beta chains below all came from one sample that was sequenced in a study of blood T cell repertoires in COVID-19. The method was immunoSEQ multiplex PCR; TCRdb's version includes in-frame clones alone and lacks a portion of them. The data contain 30,000 to 45,000 clones, over 75% of them singletons. The sequencing input was peripheral blood. These TCRs come from a human donor in a cohort sampled during active COVID-19.

The chain combines TRBV2 with TRBJ2-3, with a possible D match to TRBD1 (6 bases). Germline V gene sequence: CDR1 SNHLY, CDR2 FYNNEI. V lost 6 bases to trimming and J lost 2 bases, with 12 bases between them. CDR3 size: 14 residues. CDR3 region: CASSQDRTTDTQYF. CDR3 DNA sequence: TGTGCCAGCAGCCAGGACAGAACCACAGATACGCAGTATTTT.

The chain employs TRBV19 and TRBJ2-1; D remains ambiguous. The V end lost 7 bases, the J end lost 3 bases, and 7 bases lay between the germline ends. In germline, CDR1 is LNHDA, CDR2 SQIVND (reference sequence). There are 12 residues in the CDR3. The CDR3 region has the DNA TGTGCCAGTAAAGGCGGCTACAATGAGCAGTTCTTC. It translates to CASKGGYNEQFF.

This clone has only one observation. V and J are TRBV7-9 and TRBJ2-2; 8 bases are a match to TRBD2. This CDR3 contains 15 residues. V was clipped by 1 base and J by 3 bases; unmatched bases: 1. Germline CDR1 SEHNR, CDR2 FQNEAQ (reference sequence). The CDR3 region has the DNA TGTGCCAGCAGCTTAGGAGCGGGAGACACCGGGGAGCTGTTTTTT. Translated, it gives CASSLGAGDTGELFF.

The gene calls are TRBV6-1 and TRBJ1-2; D may be TRBD1 (6 bases). The V gene's germline CDR1 is MNHNS and CDR2 SASEGT. V was pared by 3 bases and J by 1 base, with 12 bases between. The CDR3 totals 15 residues. CDR3 amino acids: CASSEGDIRNYGYTF. CDR3 sequence (DNA): TGTGCCAGCAGTGAGGGGGACATTCGTAACTATGGCTACACCTTC.

The gene calls are TRBV7-2 and TRBJ2-6; D perhaps matches TRBD2 (5 bases). With 3 bases removed from V and 1 base from J, the gap between germline ends came to 10 bases. CDR3 length: 16 residues. CDR1 SGHTA and CDR2 FQGNSA come from the germline V gene. The DNA for the CDR3 is TGTGCCAGCAGCTTCCACACGGGGTCTGGGGCCAACGTCCTGACTTTC. Translation: CASSFHTGSGANVLTF. The full variable domain, with the rest looked up from reference TRBV7-2 and TRBJ2-6, is GAGVSQSPSNKVTEKGKDVELRCDPISGHTALYWYRQSLGQGLEFLIYFQGNSAPDKSGLPSDRFSAERTGGSVSTLTIQRTQQEDSAVYLCASSFHTGSGANVLTFGAGSRLTVL.

The rearrangement links TRBV2 to TRBJ1-5, with TRBD1 identical over 12 bases. J lost 2 bases, V lost 7 bases, and 12 bases had no gene match. This CDR3 is 18 amino acids long. Germline values: CDR1 SNHLY, CDR2 FYNNEI. This CDR3 is CASKGTGGYLYGNQPQHF. CDR3 DNA: TGTGCCAGCAAAGGGACAGGGGGCTATCTATATGGCAATCAGCCCCAGCATTTT.

The chain employs TRBV20-1 and TRBJ1-2; no clear D gene. Trimming cost V 6 bases and J 8 bases, with 7 bases left between them. Germline V gives CDR1 DFQATT, CDR2 SNEGSKA (reference sequence). The CDR3 is made up of 9 amino acids. The CDR3, as DNA: TGCAGTGCCCCGGGAGGCTACACCTTC. Protein: CSAPGGYTF.

The genes are TRBV7-6 and TRBJ2-4; D may be TRBD2 (6 bases). V was trimmed by 5 bases and J by 0 bases, leaving 23 bases between them. Germline loops: CDR1 SGHVS, CDR2 FNYEAQ. The CDR3 is 19 residues long. The CDR3 protein is CASSPAGPQVVIAKNIQYF. The CDR3 DNA reads as TGTGCCAGCAGCCCCGCGGGACCCCAGGTTGTGATAGCCAAAAACATTCAGTACTTC. The full variable domain, its missing parts supplied by reference TRBV7-6 and TRBJ2-4, is GAGVSQSPRYKVTKRGQDVALRCDPISGHVSLYWYRQALGQGPEFLTYFNYEAQQDKSGLPNDRFSAERPEGSISTLTIQRTEQRDSAMYRCASSPAGPQVVIAKNIQYFGAGTRLSVL.

The rearrangement links TRBV5-4 to TRBJ2-1, with TRBD2 matching 12 bases. The ends lost 10 bases at V and 0 bases at J; junction bases unmatched: 11. The CDR3 extends over 17 amino acids. Per the germline V gene, CDR1 is SGHNT and CDR2 is YYREEE (reference sequence). CDR3 sequence reads: CASPGTSGQSSYNEQFF. The CDR3, as DNA: TGTGCCTCACCAGGGACTAGCGGGCAGAGCTCCTACAATGAGCAGTTCTTC.

V and J are TRBV7-2 and TRBJ2-1; 11 nucleotides agree with TRBD2. The V gene's germline CDR1 is SGHTA and CDR2 FQGNSA. CDR3 size: 14 residues. After removal of 1 base from V and 9 bases from J, the junction contained 2 bases not matched to a gene. CDR3 amino acids: CASSLEGTSGEQFF. CDR3 bases: TGTGCCAGCAGCTTAGAAGGGACTAGCGGTGAGCAGTTCTTC.

The genes are TRBV19 and TRBJ2-7; 11 bases match TRBD2. With 6 bases clipped from V and 0 bases from J, the junction kept 4 bases outside the gene matches. This CDR3 contains 15 residues. The germline gives CDR1 LNHDA, CDR2 SQIVND (reference sequence). The CDR3 nucleotides read TGTGCCAGTAGCTACGGGACTAGCGGCTCCTACGAGCAGTACTTC. Its protein product is CASSYGTSGSYEQYF.

The CDR3 coding sequence is TGTGCCAGCAGCCCAATGACAGGAAGGAATGAAAAACTGTTTTTT. Translating it yields CASSPMTGRNEKLFF. The V call is TRBV11-2, the J call TRBJ1-4; D might be TRBD1 (6 bases). V lost 5 bases and J 5 bases, leaving 15 bases between the germline ends. Per germline, CDR1 SGHAT and CDR2 FQNNGV. CDR3 length: 15 amino acids.

The V and J genes are TRBV5-1 and TRBJ2-6; D is undetermined. Germline CDR1 and CDR2: SGHRS and YFSETQ. Trimming took off 2 bases at V and 2 bases at J, with 8 bases between the two ends. This CDR3 spans 15 amino acids. Written as DNA, the CDR3 is TGCGCCAGCAGCTTTGCGGTTACTGGGGCCAACGTCCTGACTTTC. The encoded protein is CASSFAVTGANVLTF. Filled out from reference TRBV5-1 and TRBJ2-6, the complete variable domain reads KAGVTQTPRYLIKTRGQQVTLSCSPISGHRSVSWYQQTPGQGLQFLFEYFSETQRNKGNFPGRFSGRQFSNSRSEMNVSTLELGDSALYLCASSFAVTGANVLTFGAGSRLTVL.

V usage is TRBV5-1 and J usage is TRBJ2-2, with 7 bases lining up with TRBD2. Trimming at V came to 4 bases and at J to 2 bases, leaving 11 bases not matched to a gene. CDR3 size: 17 residues. The germline CDR1 and CDR2 sequences are SGHRS and YFSETQ. This CDR3 reads CASSPIPAGANTGELFF. In DNA form, the CDR3 reads TGCGCCAGCAGCCCTATCCCGGCGGGAGCTAACACCGGGGAGCTGTTTTTT.

V usage is TRBV5-1 and J usage is TRBJ2-5, with TRBD2 identical over 7 bases. The germline gives CDR1 SGHRS, CDR2 YFSETQ. The CDR3 has 15 residues. The V and J ends lost 1 base and 5 bases, in that order; junction bases with no gene match: 8. CDR3 nucleotide sequence: TGCGCCAGCAGCTTGTCTAGCGGTGGACGGGAGACCCAGTACTTC. This translates into CASSLSSGGRETQYF. The full variable domain, completed using reference TRBV5-1 and TRBJ2-5, is KAGVTQTPRYLIKTRGQQVTLSCSPISGHRSVSWYQQTPGQGLQFLFEYFSETQRNKGNFPGRFSGRQFSNSRSEMNVSTLELGDSALYLCASSLSSGGRETQYFGPGTRLLVL.

This clone is a singleton in its sample. The chain has TRBV9 and TRBJ2-1, with D perhaps matching TRBD1 (6 bases). Germline CDR1 is SGDLS and CDR2 is YYNGEE. V lost 0 bases and J 4 bases, leaving 11 bases between the germline ends. The CDR3 extends over 15 amino acids. CDR3 coding DNA: TGTGCCAGCAGCGTAGTCAGGGGTCCGTACAATGAGCAGTTCTTC. This translates into CASSVVRGPYNEQFF.

Written as DNA, the CDR3 is TGTGCCAGTAGTCCCGGGACTAGCGTGTTTGAGCAGTTCTTC. As protein: CASSPGTSVFEQFF. The chain has TRBV19 and TRBJ2-1; 10 bases map to TRBD2. Germline V gene lookup returns CDR1 LNHDA and CDR2 SQIVND (reference sequence). V trimming: 5 bases; J trimming: 9 bases; junction bases outside the gene matches: 7. The CDR3 has 14 amino acids.

The V call is TRBV7-2, the J call TRBJ1-3; the match to TRBD1 covers 7 bases. The germline gives CDR1 SGHTA, CDR2 FQGNSA. V shed 5 bases and J 3 bases; nucleotides not matched to a gene: 4. The CDR3 loop spans 14 amino acids. The CDR3 DNA sequence: TGTGCCAGCAGCAGGGGGCAGGTTGGAAACACCATATATTTT. Translating gives CASSRGQVGNTIYF.

The V and J genes are TRBV6-5 and TRBJ2-5; 7 bases map to TRBD1. CDR1 and CDR2 (germline): MNHEY, SVGAGI. With 5 bases clipped from V and 4 bases from J, the junction kept 10 bases outside the gene matches. The CDR3 has 15 amino acids. CDR3: CASSRTGADGETQYF. The CDR3 DNA is TGTGCCAGCAGTCGAACAGGGGCCGATGGAGAGACCCAGTACTTC.